The 13 T cell receptor beta chains reported below all come from one sample, sequenced in a study of cytomegalovirus exposure and HLA in healthy donors. Some clones are missing from TCRdb's copy, which holds only in-frame ones; the method was immunoSEQ multiplex PCR. The sample yields just over 65,000 clones, approximately 97% seen once. The specimen was PBMCs. Receptors were obtained from a woman aged 18-29 years in good health and CMV-seropositive.

The chain employs TRBV13 and TRBJ2-5; possible D gene TRBD2, 6 bases. Germline values: CDR1 PRHDT, CDR2 FYEKMQ (reference sequence). This CDR3 region has 15 residues. The V and J ends lost 5 bases and 4 bases respectively, with 17 bases between them. This CDR3 reads CASSQGEVKGETQYF. DNA for the CDR3: TGTGCCAGCAGCCAAGGGGAGGTCAAAGGAGAGACCCAGTACTTC.

The chain links TRBV9 to TRBJ2-1; TRBD2 aligns across 8 bases. CDR3 length: 14 amino acids. Germline lookup yields CDR1 SGDLS and CDR2 YYNGEE. V lost 0 bases and J lost 6; bases outside the gene matches: 2. CDR3 bases: TGTGCCAGCAGCGTAGCTGGGACTAGCAATGAGCAGTTCTTC. Protein sequence: CASSVAGTSNEQFF.

This clone has only one observation. The gene calls are TRBV28 and TRBJ1-2, with 9 bases fitting TRBD1. The CDR3 sequence is 16 residues long. With 1 base clipped from V and 4 bases from J, the junction kept 7 bases outside the gene matches. The V gene's germline CDR1 is MDHEN and CDR2 SYDVKM. The CDR3: CASSLSGTGLGYGYTF. CDR3 bases: TGTGCCAGCAGTTTATCCGGGACAGGGCTCGGCTATGGCTACACCTTC.

The gene calls are TRBV6-5 and TRBJ1-2; no reliable D call. Trimming shortened V by 5 bases and J by 5 bases, and 6 bases separated the two germline ends. The CDR3 spans 11 residues. Germline lookup yields CDR1 MNHEY and CDR2 SVGAGI. The CDR3 DNA reads TGTGCCAGCAGTGATCGGTATGGCTACACCTTC. Encoded protein: CASSDRYGYTF.

This chain joins TRBV5-1 and TRBJ2-2, with D possibly TRBD1 on 5 matching bases. The V gene lost 2 bases and the J gene lost 2 bases, with 16 bases spanning the gap. Germline V gives CDR1 SGHRS, CDR2 YFSETQ. There are 17 residues in the CDR3. CDR3 amino acids: CASSLYKVDTNTGELFF. For the CDR3, the DNA is TGCGCCAGCAGCTTATACAAAGTGGACACCAACACCGGGGAGCTGTTTTTT. Full variable domain (missing parts from reference TRBV5-1 and TRBJ2-2): KAGVTQTPRYLIKTRGQQVTLSCSPISGHRSVSWYQQTPGQGLQFLFEYFSETQRNKGNFPGRFSGRQFSNSRSEMNVSTLELGDSALYLCASSLYKVDTNTGELFFGEGSRLTVL.

This chain connects TRBV9 to TRBJ2-3; 7 bases are a match to TRBD2. Germline assignment: CDR1 SGDLS and CDR2 YYNGEE. Trimming took 4 bases from V and 0 from J; bases not matched to a gene: 5. The CDR3 has 15 residues. CDR3 nucleotide sequence: TGTGCCAGCAGCTGGGGAGGGGATAGCACAGATACGCAGTATTTT. It yields the protein CASSWGGDSTDTQYF.

This sequence joins TRBV5-4 and TRBJ2-7; a possible D gene is TRBD1 (6 bases). V lost 4 bases, J lost 2 bases, and 16 bases lay in between. The CDR3 is 15 residues long. Per the germline V gene, CDR1 is SGHNT and CDR2 is YYREEE (reference sequence). In DNA form, the CDR3 reads TGTGCCAGCAGCCATAGGGACACCAGCCCCTACGAGCAGTACTTC. It is translated as CASSHRDTSPYEQYF. The full variable domain, in which reference TRBV5-4 and TRBJ2-7 provide the parts outside the CDR3, is ETGVTQSPTHLIKTRGQQVTLRCSSQSGHNTVSWYQQALGQGPQFIFQYYREEENGRGNFPPRFSGLQFPNYSSELNVNALELDDSALYLCASSHRDTSPYEQYFGPGTRLTVT.

The genes are TRBV29-1 and TRBJ1-3; tentatively, D is TRBD1 (5 bases). This CDR3 is built from 14 residues. Trimming cost V 4 bases and J 0 bases, with 10 bases left between them. In germline, CDR1 is SQVTM, CDR2 ANQGSEA. In DNA, the CDR3 is TGCAGCGTTGGACAGCCGAACTCTGGAAACACCATATATTTT. Its translation is CSVGQPNSGNTIYF.

The chain employs TRBV5-1 and TRBJ1-2, with D possibly matching TRBD1 (5 bases). Per the germline V gene, CDR1 is SGHRS and CDR2 is YFSETQ. The CDR3 length is 16 residues. Trimming took 1 base from V and 2 from J, leaving 15 bases between them. The CDR3 protein is CASSLSRVGFNYGYTF. The CDR3 bases are TGCGCCAGCAGCTTGTCCAGGGTCGGATTCAACTATGGCTACACCTTC.

V gene TRBV2 combines with J gene TRBJ2-3, with TRBD2 matching 10 bases. Germline loops: CDR1 SNHLY, CDR2 FYNNEI. The CDR3 has 15 amino acids. Trimming took 3 bases from V and 3 from J; bases not matched to a gene: 3. CDR3 residues: CASSETLAGTDTQYF. As DNA, the CDR3 is TGTGCCAGCAGTGAGACACTAGCGGGGACAGATACGCAGTATTTT.

The rearrangement links TRBV30 to TRBJ1-1; no clear D gene. The V end lost 0 bases, the J end lost 8 bases, and 10 bases lay between the germline ends. CDR1 is GTSNPN, CDR2 SVGIG, per germline (reference sequence). The CDR3 spans 12 residues. The CDR3 nucleotides read TGTGCCTGGAGTGTAAGAGGGTCGGAAGCTTTCTTT. Translating gives CAWSVRGSEAFF. The full variable domain, its missing parts supplied by reference TRBV30 and TRBJ1-1, is SQTIHQWPATLVQPVGSPLSLECTVEGTSNPNLYWYRQAAGRGLQLLFYSVGIGQISSEVPQNLSASRPQDRQFILSSKKLLLSDSGFYLCAWSVRGSEAFFGQGTRLTVV.

The chain joins TRBV29-1 to TRBJ2-5; possibly TRBD1 for D (6 bases). CDR1 is SQVTM, CDR2 ANQGSEA, per germline. CDR3 length: 14 amino acids. The germline V and J ends were trimmed by 6 bases and 1 base, with 15 bases remaining between them. CDR3 coding DNA: TGCAGCGTCTTAGGACAGCGGATCCAAGAGACCCAGTACTTC. It is translated as CSVLGQRIQETQYF.

The V gene is TRBV28, the J gene TRBJ2-1; TRBD1 agrees at 9 bases. V trimming: 5 bases; J trimming: 4 bases; junction bases outside the gene matches: 9. The CDR3 covers 16 residues. Germline V gene data show CDR1 as MDHEN and CDR2 as SYDVKM. The CDR3 DNA sequence: TGTGCCAGCAGTGTAACGGGACAGGGATATTACAATGAGCAGTTCTTC. Encoded protein: CASSVTGQGYYNEQFF.